This T cell receptor beta chain was recorded in a study of control samples from healthy donors and cancer patients. Repertoires were generated with immunoSEQ multiplex PCR, while TCRdb's copy carries only in-frame clones and drops some. The sample holds around 170,000 clones, 80% to 90% seen once. With 8 bases removed from V and 0 bases from J, the gap between germline ends came to 20 bases. The germline gives CDR1 SGHAT, CDR2 FQNNGV. The CDR3 has 17 residues. Sequencing was carried out using blood. The genes are TRBV11-2 and TRBJ2-1; D perhaps matches TRBD2 (6 bases). The receptor was isolated from a woman aged 30 to 39 in good health. The DNA of the CDR3 is TGTGCCAGCGGGGGGTGGGGAGCGGATAGCTCCTACAATGAGCAGTTCTTC. It encodes CASGGWGADSSYNEQFF.